The 27 T cell receptor beta chains presented below share a single source sample, sequenced in a study of blood T cell repertoires in COVID-19. Profiling relied on immunoSEQ multiplex PCR, and the TCRdb table lists in-frame clones only, not all of them. The repertoire consists of about 220,000 clones, with about 78% occurring once and the leading ten covering approximately 7.2%. The sample was peripheral blood. Receptors originate from a woman aged 70-85 years with acute or convalescent COVID-19.

The CDR3 nucleotides are TGTGCCAGCAGCTTAAAAGGACATTGGCAGTACGTC. It translates to CASSLKGHWQYV. This chain joins TRBV5-6 and TRBJ2-7, with a possible D match to TRBD1 (5 bases). The CDR3 spans 12 residues. Trimming removed 2 bases at V and 9 bases at J, with 12 bases between. The germline gives CDR1 SGHDT, CDR2 YYEEEE.

This clone has a handful of counts. V is TRBV9 and J is TRBJ2-6; 7 nucleotides agree with TRBD1. The CDR3 length is 16 residues. V lost 4 bases and J lost 0; bases outside the gene matches: 4. Germline CDR1 is SGDLS and CDR2 is YYNGEE. The CDR3 coding sequence is TGTGCCAGCAGCAAGGGACAGAGCTCTGGGGCCAACGTCCTGACTTTC. This encodes CASSKGQSSGANVLTF.

The rearrangement links TRBV5-5 to TRBJ1-2; 7 bases map to TRBD1. The CDR3 length is 17 residues. From germline, CDR1 is SGHKS and CDR2 YYEKEE (reference sequence). With 3 bases clipped from V and 4 bases from J, the junction kept 15 bases outside the gene matches. The CDR3: CASSSTYRGWEGYGYTF. For the CDR3, the DNA is TGTGCCAGCAGCTCAACGTACAGGGGATGGGAAGGCTATGGCTACACCTTC.

This chain uses TRBV14 with TRBJ2-3; no clear D gene. Trimming shortened V by 4 bases and J by 2 bases, and 10 bases separated the two germline ends. Germline CDR1 reads SGHDN; CDR2 reads FVKESK. The CDR3 has 14 amino acids. Here the CDR3 reads CASSPLLSTDTQYF. The CDR3 nucleotides read TGTGCCAGCAGCCCCTTGTTATCCACAGATACGCAGTATTTT.

V gene TRBV7-9 combines with J gene TRBJ1-2, with D possibly being TRBD1 (5 bases). This CDR3 has 17 residues. The V end lost 5 bases, the J end lost 1 base, and 20 bases lay between the germline ends. Germline V gene sequence: CDR1 SEHNR, CDR2 FQNEAQ (reference sequence). The CDR3 is CASSHKSPPGVNYGYTF. The CDR3 nucleotides read TGTGCCAGCAGCCATAAATCCCCCCCGGGGGTTAACTATGGCTACACCTTC.

This chain links TRBV2 with TRBJ2-3, with TRBD1 identical over 8 bases. This CDR3 contains 15 residues. With 6 bases clipped from V and 0 bases from J, the junction kept 5 bases outside the gene matches. Germline loops: CDR1 SNHLY, CDR2 FYNNEI. CDR3 bases: TGTGCCAGCAGGGGACAGGCTACTAGCACAGATACGCAGTATTTT. Encoded protein: CASRGQATSTDTQYF.

The V gene is TRBV20-1, the J gene TRBJ1-1; no definite D call. The CDR3 runs 11 residues. CDR1 DFQATT and CDR2 SNEGSKA come from the germline V gene (reference sequence). V shed 5 bases and J shed 4 bases, with 8 bases lying between them. As DNA, the CDR3 is TGCAGTGCTCTCTGGCTCACTGAAGCTTTCTTT. Translated: CSALWLTEAFF.

The chain carries TRBV5-6 and TRBJ2-7, with D possibly being TRBD1 (5 bases). Germline V CDR1 and CDR2: SGHDT, YYEEEE. Trimming removed 1 base from V and 1 base from J, with 18 bases in between. This CDR3 spans 17 amino acids. This CDR3 is CASSLKTGAVQSYEQYF. The CDR3 DNA follows: TGTGCCAGCAGCTTGAAAACTGGGGCAGTCCAATCCTACGAGCAGTACTTC.

This clone has just a few counts. Here the CDR3 DNA reads TGTGCCACCAGCAGGTTACGCGGTAACTATGGCTACACCTTC. Translating it yields CATSRLRGNYGYTF. The J gene is TRBJ1-2, the V gene TRBV15; D is undetermined. V was trimmed by 3 bases and J by 1 base, leaving 9 bases between them. Per the germline V gene, CDR1 is LNHNV and CDR2 is YYDKDF (reference sequence). The CDR3 spans 14 residues.

The chain combines TRBV6-6 with TRBJ1-1; possible D gene TRBD1, 6 bases. This CDR3 has 13 residues. CDR1 and CDR2 from the germline V gene are MNHNY and SVGAGI (reference sequence). With 7 bases removed from V and 1 base from J, the gap between germline ends came to 10 bases. CDR3 protein: CASTGAENTEAFF. CDR3 in DNA: TGTGCCAGCACAGGGGCCGAGAACACTGAAGCTTTCTTT.

The J gene is TRBJ2-2, the V gene TRBV6-5, with 7 positions matching TRBD1. The CDR3 has 14 amino acids. The V segment lost 7 bases and the J segment 2 bases; nucleotides outside the gene matches: 4. Germline assignment: CDR1 MNHEY and CDR2 SVGAGI. The CDR3 coding sequence is TGTGCCAGCAAGACAGGGCCCAACACCGGGGAGCTGTTTTTT. This gives the protein CASKTGPNTGELFF.

This clone showed up many times. The chain carries TRBV5-4 and TRBJ2-1; a weak D match, TRBD2 (5 bases). Trimming removed 0 bases at V and 10 bases at J, with 17 bases between. The germline gives CDR1 SGHNT, CDR2 YYREEE (reference sequence). The CDR3 length is 15 residues. CDR3 residues: CASSLASAKPGEQFF. CDR3 sequence (DNA): TGTGCCAGCAGCTTGGCATCGGCGAAACCGGGAGAGCAGTTCTTC.

V gene TRBV6-5 combines with J gene TRBJ1-1; D is unresolved. Per germline, CDR1 MNHEY and CDR2 SVGAGI. The V end lost 0 bases, the J end lost 5 bases, and 13 bases lay between the germline ends. CDR3 length equals 15 residues. As DNA, the CDR3 is TGTGCCAGCAGTTACTCGTTCACCTTGGAGACTGAAGCTTTCTTT. This gives the protein CASSYSFTLETEAFF.

This chain uses TRBV7-2 with TRBJ2-1; tentative D call: TRBD2 (7 bases). The CDR3 is 13 amino acids. The V and J ends lost 5 bases and 9 bases respectively, with 14 bases between them. CDR1 is SGHTA, CDR2 FQGNSA, per germline. The CDR3 region is CASSPGGRIEQFF. CDR3 sequence (DNA): TGTGCCAGCAGCCCCGGGGGGCGGATTGAGCAGTTCTTC.

The genes are TRBV5-6 and TRBJ2-3; D perhaps matches TRBD2 (5 bases). The length of the CDR3 is 16 residues. Germline CDR1 SGHDT, CDR2 YYEEEE. V was shortened by 4 bases and J by 0 bases, with 15 bases between the two germline ends. Here the CDR3 DNA reads TGTGCCAGCAGCCCGGGCCGTTCGGGAAGCACAGATACGCAGTATTTT. Protein: CASSPGRSGSTDTQYF.

The chain has TRBV12-3 or TRBV12-4 and TRBJ1-2; TRBD1 agrees at 7 bases. V lost 6 bases, J lost 4 bases, and 5 bases stayed unmatched. The CDR3 is 13 amino acids. The CDR3 DNA reads as TGTGCCAGCAGATCGACAGGGCGCTATGGCTACACCTTC. The encoded protein is CASRSTGRYGYTF.

The genes are TRBV5-1 and TRBJ2-4, with TRBD1 matching over 8 bases. Germline loops: CDR1 SGHRS, CDR2 YFSETQ. The length of the CDR3 is 14 residues. After removal of 4 bases from V and 8 bases from J, the junction contained 8 bases not matched to a gene. The CDR3 loop reads CASSAGQGRDIQYF. The CDR3 DNA sequence: TGCGCCAGCAGCGCCGGACAGGGTCGGGACATTCAGTACTTC.

The rearrangement joins TRBV27 to TRBJ2-1, with 8 bases that match TRBD2. The CDR3 has 15 residues. V was clipped by 3 bases and J by 15 bases; unmatched bases: 16. In germline, CDR1 is MNHEY, CDR2 SMNVEV (reference sequence). The CDR3 sequence is CASSFQSTSAPLLFF. In DNA form, the CDR3 reads TGTGCCAGCAGTTTCCAATCGACTAGCGCGCCGCTGTTGTTCTTC.

This clone appeared a few times. V is TRBV7-2 and J is TRBJ2-2; 12 positions agree with TRBD2. Germline V gives CDR1 SGHTA, CDR2 FQGNSA. The CDR3 is 16 residues long. The ends lost 5 bases at V and 7 bases at J; junction bases unmatched: 8. CDR3 region: CASSGLAGGPHGELFF. DNA of the CDR3: TGTGCCAGCAGCGGCCTAGCGGGGGGGCCCCACGGGGAGCTGTTTTTT.

The chain joins TRBV7-9 to TRBJ2-2; tentatively, D is TRBD2 (6 bases). V gave up 1 base and J gave up 7 bases, with 10 bases separating them. The CDR3 extends over 14 amino acids. Germline V gives CDR1 SEHNR, CDR2 FQNEAQ (reference sequence). The CDR3 DNA reads TGTGCCAGCAGCTTAGTAGCGGCGATCGGGGAGCTGTTTTTT. Amino acids: CASSLVAAIGELFF.

This clone was picked up one time. The chain has TRBV5-1 and TRBJ2-3; 9 bases are a match to TRBD1. The V segment lost 0 bases and the J segment 6 bases; nucleotides outside the gene matches: 11. CDR1 is SGHRS and CDR2 is YFSETQ in the germline V gene. The CDR3 is 17 amino acids. CDR3 sequence: CASSLVGTGNNNDTQYF. DNA for the CDR3: TGCGCCAGCAGCTTGGTGGGGACAGGGAATAATAACGATACGCAGTATTTT.

This sequence joins TRBV23-1 and TRBJ2-7; 7 nucleotides align to TRBD2. TRBV23-1 is given ORF status, its function remaining uncertain. V dropped 4 bases and J dropped 0; count of bases not matched to a gene: 21. The CDR3 spans 20 residues. The CDR3 protein is CASSPQPGTMPFISSYEQYF. The CDR3 region has the DNA TGCGCCAGCAGTCCCCAACCGGGGACTATGCCCTTTATAAGCTCCTACGAGCAGTACTTC.

This clone was picked up a small number of times. As the CDR3 is not closed by the conserved phenylalanine or tryptophan, this likely results from a read error. Because the CDR3's place on the DNA is in doubt, the DNA is left out and the CDR3 is given as listed by TCRdb. This rearrangement joins TRBV21-1 to TRBJ1-4. TRBV21-1 counts as a pseudogene. The CDR3 is made up of 9 amino acids, end residues included. The CDR3: CASSRREIL.

The chain couples TRBV7-2 to TRBJ1-1; tentative D call: TRBD1 (6 bases). Germline V CDR1 and CDR2: SGHTA, FQGNSA. This CDR3 comprises 17 residues. The V end was cut by 5 bases, the J end by 2 bases, with 21 bases between. The CDR3 is CASSTRGGRYQNTEAFF. Written as DNA, the CDR3 is TGTGCCAGCAGCACAAGGGGGGGAAGATATCAAAACACTGAAGCTTTCTTT.

The chain uses TRBV7-8 and TRBJ2-3, with D perhaps matching TRBD2 (5 bases). The CDR3 length is 16 residues. CDR1 is SGHVS and CDR2 is FQNEAQ in the germline V gene. Trimming removed 4 bases from V and 2 bases from J, with 16 bases in between. The CDR3: CASSSDSPGFTDTQYF. In nucleotides, the CDR3 is TGTGCCAGCAGCTCGGACTCTCCTGGATTCACAGATACGCAGTATTTT.

The CDR3 reads CASSLNGGVLRSSYNEQFF. CDR3 DNA: TGTGCCAGCAGCTTAAATGGCGGGGTACTCCGAAGCTCCTACAATGAGCAGTTCTTC. The rearrangement uses TRBV7-3 and TRBJ2-1; tentatively, D is TRBD2 (6 bases). V shed 1 base and J shed 0 bases, with 19 bases lying between them. The CDR3 sequence is 19 residues long. Germline V gene data show CDR1 as SGHTA and CDR2 as FQGTGA. Full variable domain (rest looked up from reference TRBV7-3 and TRBJ2-1): GAGVSQTPSNKVTEKGKYVELRCDPISGHTALYWYRQSLGQGPEFLIYFQGTGAADDSGLPNDRFFAVRPEGSVSTLKIQRTERGDSAVYLCASSLNGGVLRSSYNEQFFGPGTRLTVL.

V is TRBV20-1 and J is TRBJ2-3, with 9 nucleotides matching TRBD2. With V trimmed by 3 bases and J by 2 bases, 9 bases remained unmatched. CDR3 size: 16 residues. Germline CDR1 and CDR2: DFQATT and SNEGSKA (reference sequence). The CDR3 region is CSASESSGGYTDTQYF. The CDR3 DNA follows: TGCAGTGCTAGTGAGAGCAGCGGGGGGTACACAGATACGCAGTATTTT.